The 8 T cell receptor beta chains in this list originate from one sample, sequenced in a study of CD8 T cells in Susac syndrome. With random hexamers, reverse transcription was performed on about 0.5 to 1 ug of RNA. TCRdb passed the immunoSEQ multiplex PCR reads through MiXCR, listing each CDR3 protein once. The data show a few hundred thousand distinct CDR3 sequences, about 95% seen once. The sequencing sample was made of CD4+ T cells from PBMCs. The receptors here all came from a human donor with multiple sclerosis.

The chain couples TRBV20-1 to TRBJ1-4; 9 bases align to TRBD1. Germline lookup yields CDR1 DFQATT and CDR2 SNEGSKA (reference sequence). This CDR3 contains 14 residues. V trimming: 3 bases; J trimming: 8 bases; junction bases outside the gene matches: 7. The CDR3 coding sequence is TGCAGTGCTAGGAACAGGGGGCTATCGGAAAAACTGTTTTTT. Amino acids: CSARNRGLSEKLFF.

This clonotype was seen only once. The rearrangement links TRBV7-2 to TRBJ1-2; 8 positions match TRBD1. Unmatched junction bases numbered 12, after V lost 5 bases and J lost 7 bases. CDR1 is SGHTA, CDR2 FQGNSA, per germline. CDR3 length: 15 amino acids. The CDR3 sequence: CASSPVLGTGGGYTF. The DNA of the CDR3 is TGTGCCAGCAGCCCGGTCCTCGGGACAGGTGGTGGCTACACCTTC.

CDR3 in DNA: TGTGCCAGCCGTACGGCTAGCGGGATTGACAATGAGCAGTTCTTC. Translated, it gives CASRTASGIDNEQFF. This rearrangement joins TRBV27 to TRBJ2-1; 9 bases line up with TRBD2. Looked up from germline, CDR1 is MNHEY and CDR2 is SMNVEV (reference sequence). Unmatched junction bases numbered 10, after V lost 8 bases and J lost 5 bases. The CDR3 covers 15 residues.

The gene calls are TRBV24-1 and TRBJ2-1; D unclear. The CDR3 totals 11 residues. Germline CDR1 reads KGHDR; CDR2 reads SFDVKD. The germline V and J ends were trimmed by 3 bases and 6 bases, with 2 bases remaining between them. This chain's CDR3 is CATSDLNEQFF. In DNA, the CDR3 is TGTGCCACCAGTGATCTCAATGAGCAGTTCTTC.

V usage is TRBV30 and J usage is TRBJ2-1; D is unresolved. The V gene's germline CDR1 is GTSNPN and CDR2 SVGIG (reference sequence). With 5 bases removed from V and 8 bases from J, the gap between germline ends came to 16 bases. The CDR3 length is 13 residues. The CDR3 loop is CAWQASESDEQFF. CDR3 DNA: TGTGCCTGGCAAGCTAGTGAAAGCGATGAGCAGTTCTTC.

This chain connects TRBV19 to TRBJ2-7; D may match TRBD1 or TRBD2 (5 bases each). The V end was cut by 9 bases, the J end by 4 bases, with 16 bases between. The germline gives CDR1 LNHDA, CDR2 SQIVND (reference sequence). The CDR3 sequence is 13 residues long. The chain's CDR3 is CASGASTTYEQYF. In nucleotides, the CDR3 is TGTGCCAGCGGGGCTAGCACAACATACGAGCAGTACTTC.

The CDR3 nucleotides read TGTGCCTGGAGACGGGCAGGAACTCATGAGCAGTTCTTC. It encodes CAWRRAGTHEQFF. The chain employs TRBV30 and TRBJ2-1, with D unresolved. There are 13 residues in the CDR3. From germline, CDR1 is GTSNPN and CDR2 SVGIG (reference sequence). Trimming took 3 bases from V and 8 from J, leaving 14 bases between them.

The V gene is TRBV20-1, the J gene TRBJ2-2; a possible D gene is TRBD2 (6 bases). The CDR3 sequence is 13 residues long. V lost 3 bases, J lost 4 bases, and 9 bases lay in between. The germline gives CDR1 DFQATT, CDR2 SNEGSKA (reference sequence). The CDR3 spells CSARAGGTGELFF. The CDR3 DNA reads TGCAGTGCTAGGGCCGGGGGCACCGGGGAGCTGTTTTTT.